The source of this TCR beta chain is a study of blood T cell repertoires in COVID-19. About the research overall: Material from acute and convalescent COVID-19 was sourced from the United States, Italy and Spain. Sample material is recorded as cDNA or gDNA derived from T cells, B-cell-depleted T cells, or PBMCs.

Sequencing used immunoSEQ multiplex PCR; TCRdb keeps in-frame clones, though not all of them. The data show over 200,000 clones, with more than 80% seen just once and about 1.3% held by the top ten. What was sequenced was peripheral blood. This clonotype originated in a woman in her twenties or thirties with COVID-19, enrolled during active disease.

CDR3 in DNA: TGCGCCAGCAGCTCGGGACTAGCGGACGTCTCCTACGAGCAGTACTTC. Its protein product is CASSSGLADVSYEQYF. This sequence joins TRBV5-1 and TRBJ2-7; 11 bases fit TRBD2. The CDR3 length is 16 residues. Germline V gene data show CDR1 as SGHRS and CDR2 as YFSETQ. J was trimmed by 0 bases and V by 3 bases; bases with no gene match: 5.